This TCR beta chain was retrieved from a study of T cell responses to AZD1222 COVID-19 vaccine. On this clone itself: Its specificity is unknown.

Whole-study results and caveats: White British people made up most donors, females outnumbered males, and clonal diversity was possibly underestimated.

Germline lookup yields CDR1 MNHEY and CDR2 SMNVEV (reference sequence). V was clipped by 4 bases and J by 0 bases, with 3 bases between them. The CDR3 has 12 residues. The table came from immunoSEQ multiplex PCR; TCRdb's copy has only in-frame clones and leaves some out. The sample contains 180,000 or so clones, 85% to 95% of which appear only once. Sequencing was performed on peripheral blood, taken on day 0 of AZD1222 vaccination. J is TRBJ1-1 and V is TRBV27; the D is unclear. The clonotype originates from an adult in good health. CDR3 nucleotides: TGTGCCAGCAGTTCGGTGAACACTGAAGCTTTCTTT. As protein: CASSSVNTEAFF.